The 30 T cell receptor beta chains reported below all come from one sample, sequenced in a study of CD4 T cells in relation to SARS-CoV-2 and coronaviruses. Before the COVID-19 pandemic, during about 2011-2019, CD4+ T cells were taken from unexposed donors. Sequencing used immunoSEQ multiplex PCR; TCRdb keeps in-frame clones, though not all of them. Of around 56,000 clones listed, just over 85% were seen once; the top ten hold about 1.5%. Sequencing was performed on memory CD4+ T cells from PBMCs. Receptors were obtained from a human donor in good health.

The chain is built from TRBV6-6 and TRBJ1-2, with D unresolved. Germline loops: CDR1 MNHNY, CDR2 SVGAGI (reference sequence). The germline V and J ends were trimmed by 0 bases and 8 bases, with 10 bases remaining between them. This CDR3 has 13 residues. Written as DNA, the CDR3 is TGTGCCAGCAGTTACTCGACCCCCGTGGGCTACACCTTC. Amino acid sequence: CASSYSTPVGYTF.

The rearrangement joins TRBV30 to TRBJ2-1, with D tentatively TRBD2 (6 bases). The CDR3 sequence is 13 residues long. Trimming removed 2 bases from V and 5 bases from J, with 10 bases in between. The germline CDR1 and CDR2 sequences are GTSNPN and SVGIG (reference sequence). This CDR3 reads CAWSSGGNNEQFF. The CDR3 DNA reads as TGTGCCTGGAGTAGTGGCGGGAACAATGAGCAGTTCTTC.

The chain combines TRBV2 with TRBJ1-5; the D is unclear. Trimming took off 1 base at V and 0 bases at J, with 7 bases between the two ends. The CDR3 totals 15 residues. CDR1 is SNHLY and CDR2 is FYNNEI in the germline V gene. The CDR3 here is CASSEDGSSNQPQHF. The CDR3 nucleotides are TGTGCCAGCAGTGAAGACGGGAGTAGCAATCAGCCCCAGCATTTT.

The chain links TRBV21-1 to TRBJ2-5; no DNA check was done on the table's D call, TRBD2. TRBV21-1 constitutes a pseudogene. The CDR3 is made up of 18 amino acids. DNA of the CDR3: TGTGCCAGCAGCAAAGGGGCGCCCGGACTTTCAGTCGGTGAGACCCAGTACTTC. Protein product: CASSKGAPGLSVGETQYF.

J is TRBJ1-6 and V is TRBV6-5, with D perhaps TRBD1 (5 bases). This CDR3 comprises 14 residues. V shed 2 bases and J shed 7 bases, with 9 bases lying between them. Looked up from germline, CDR1 is MNHEY and CDR2 is SVGAGI. The CDR3 reads CASSYEGLNSPLHF. CDR3 in DNA: TGTGCCAGCAGTTACGAGGGGCTGAATTCACCCCTCCACTTT.

The gene calls are TRBV2 and TRBJ2-5, with 14 bases matching TRBD2. After removal of 7 bases from V and 4 bases from J, the junction contained 5 bases not matched to a gene. This CDR3 has 15 amino acids. Germline V gene sequence: CDR1 SNHLY, CDR2 FYNNEI. This CDR3 reads CASTGTSGRGETQYF. The CDR3 DNA reads as TGTGCCAGCACAGGGACTAGCGGGAGAGGAGAGACCCAGTACTTC.

This clone came up once. The chain combines TRBV11-2 with TRBJ1-2, with D unclear. CDR1 is SGHAT, CDR2 FQNNGV, per germline. V lost 0 bases, J lost 4 bases, and 15 bases lay in between. The CDR3 runs 16 residues. DNA for the CDR3: TGTGCCAGCAGCTTAGATCTAAGGACTCCCATCTATGGCTACACCTTC. This encodes CASSLDLRTPIYGYTF.

The chain links TRBV7-9 to TRBJ2-5; 11 nucleotides align to TRBD2. V lost 5 bases and J lost 4; bases outside the gene matches: 6. There are 15 residues in the CDR3. Germline CDR1 SEHNR, CDR2 FQNEAQ (reference sequence). CDR3 region: CASSTASGRIETQYF. CDR3 sequence (DNA): TGTGCCAGCAGCACAGCTAGCGGGAGGATAGAGACCCAGTACTTC.

The rearrangement links TRBV5-1 to TRBJ2-3, with 7 nucleotides matching TRBD2. V was pared by 2 bases and J by 6 bases, with 12 bases of the junction left unmatched. Germline V lookup: CDR1 SGHRS, CDR2 YFSETQ. The CDR3 length is 16 residues. The CDR3 nucleotides read TGCGCCAGCAGCTTACAGCGGGGCCCATTGGAGGATACGCAGTATTTT. It encodes CASSLQRGPLEDTQYF.

The genes are TRBV18 and TRBJ2-5; no clear D gene. Trimming took 2 bases from V and 0 from J, leaving 7 bases between them. The CDR3 spans 14 residues. Germline lookup yields CDR1 KGHSH and CDR2 LQKENI. The CDR3 DNA reads as TGTGCCAGCTCACCAGCAAGGTACCAAGAGACCCAGTACTTC. Translated, it gives CASSPARYQETQYF.

The chain has TRBV6-6 and TRBJ2-7; the D is unclear. The ends were cut back, 5 bases at V and 2 bases at J, with 13 bases in the middle. The germline V gene has CDR1 MNHNY and CDR2 SVGAGI (reference sequence). The CDR3 extends over 14 amino acids. CDR3 nucleotides: TGTGCCAGCAGTCAGTGGGCCGTTACCTACGAGCAGTACTTC. Protein: CASSQWAVTYEQYF.

The V gene is TRBV24-1, the J gene TRBJ2-3; 8 bases line up with TRBD1. V gave up 4 bases and J gave up 4 bases; unmatched junction bases: 9. Germline CDR1 reads KGHDR; CDR2 reads SFDVKD. CDR3 length: 16 amino acids. CDR3 residues: CATSENHRGSADTQYF. The CDR3 bases are TGTGCCACCAGTGAGAATCACAGGGGGAGCGCAGATACGCAGTATTTT.

The chain has TRBV6-4 and TRBJ2-3, with D maybe TRBD2 (5 bases). The germline V and J ends were trimmed by 4 bases and 1 base, with 9 bases remaining between them. CDR3 size: 14 residues. CDR1 is MRHNA, CDR2 SNTAGT, per germline. The CDR3 loop is CASSVSGGTDTQYF. In nucleotides, the CDR3 is TGTGCCAGCAGTGTATCCGGGGGCACAGATACGCAGTATTTT.

The gene calls are TRBV9 and TRBJ1-4; 9 bases align to TRBD1. Germline V gene lookup returns CDR1 SGDLS and CDR2 YYNGEE. The CDR3 length is 15 residues. J lost 8 bases, V lost 3 bases, and 8 bases had no gene match. CDR3 residues: CASSGNRGRGEKLFF. CDR3 bases: TGTGCCAGCAGCGGAAACAGGGGGCGAGGCGAAAAACTGTTTTTT.

This rearrangement joins TRBV18 to TRBJ1-5; possibly TRBD1 for D (5 bases). The CDR3 runs 14 residues. Trimming shortened V by 2 bases and J by 10 bases, and 15 bases separated the two germline ends. Germline V gene sequence: CDR1 KGHSH, CDR2 LQKENI. CDR3 DNA sequence: TGTGCCAGCTCACCAACGGGACCCCTTGAACCCCAGCATTTT. Amino acids: CASSPTGPLEPQHF. Complete variable domain (other parts from reference TRBV18 and TRBJ1-5): NAGVMQNPRHLVRRRGQEARLRCSPMKGHSHVYWYRQLPEEGLKFMVYLQKENIIDESGMPKERFSAEFPKEGPSILRIQQVVRGDSAAYFCASSPTGPLEPQHFGDGTRLSIL.

The chain employs TRBV7-9 and TRBJ2-1; no clear D. The CDR3 totals 12 residues. V was cut by 0 bases and J by 5 bases, with 2 bases left in between. Germline CDR1 SEHNR, CDR2 FQNEAQ (reference sequence). CDR3 nucleotide sequence: TGTGCCAGCAGCTTAGCCCACAATGAGCAGTTCTTC. Translated, it gives CASSLAHNEQFF.

This sequence joins TRBV14 and TRBJ2-1, with TRBD2 matching over 8 bases. V was clipped by 1 base and J by 5 bases; unmatched bases: 1. CDR1 is SGHDN and CDR2 is FVKESK in the germline V gene. The CDR3 covers 14 residues. The CDR3 DNA reads as TGTGCCAGCAGCCAAGTAGCGGGGCACAATGAGCAGTTCTTC. It encodes CASSQVAGHNEQFF. Looking up the rest from reference TRBV14 and TRBJ2-1 gives the full variable domain: EAGVTQFPSHSVIEKGQTVTLRCDPISGHDNLYWYRRVMGKEIKFLLHFVKESKQDESGMPNNRFLAERTGGTYSTLKVQPAELEDSGVYFCASSQVAGHNEQFFGPGTRLTVL.

This clone showed up just once. The gene calls are TRBV3-1 (or the pseudogene TRBV3-2) and TRBJ1-3; a possible D gene is TRBD1 (6 bases). The CDR3 sequence is 15 residues long. Per germline, CDR1 LGHDT and CDR2 YNNKEL (reference sequence). The germline V and J ends were trimmed by 3 bases and 1 base, with 10 bases remaining between them. CDR3 in DNA: TGTGCCAGCAGCCAGCCCAGGGGATCTGGAAACACCATATATTTT. This encodes CASSQPRGSGNTIYF.

The V call is TRBV6-4, the J call TRBJ2-1, with 14 bases lining up with TRBD2. This CDR3 comprises 15 residues. The germline V gene encodes CDR1 MRHNA and CDR2 SNTAGT. Trimming at V came to 3 bases and at J to 9 bases, leaving 4 bases not matched to a gene. The CDR3 protein is CASSEGTSGSSEQFF. The CDR3, as DNA: TGTGCCAGCAGTGAAGGGACTAGCGGGAGTTCTGAGCAGTTCTTC.

V and J are TRBV18 and TRBJ2-1; TRBD2 might be the D (6 bases). Germline V gene data show CDR1 as KGHSH and CDR2 as LQKENI. Trimming stripped 1 base from V and 1 base from J, with 8 bases between. This CDR3 has 15 residues. The CDR3 DNA sequence: TGTGCCAGCTCACCACGGACTAAATCCTACAATGAGCAGTTCTTC. It encodes CASSPRTKSYNEQFF.

The chain uses TRBV28 and TRBJ1-2, with a weak D call TRBD1 (6 bases). The CDR3 consists of 15 residues. Germline CDR1 reads MDHEN; CDR2 reads SYDVKM. The V end was cut by 8 bases, the J end by 1 base, with 17 bases between. The CDR3 reads CASGLGTTNNYGYTF. The CDR3, as DNA: TGTGCCAGCGGTCTCGGGACAACTAATAACTATGGCTACACCTTC.

This chain links TRBV5-1 with TRBJ1-6; no firm D call. Trimming removed 0 bases from V and 0 bases from J, with 13 bases in between. This CDR3 has 18 residues. Germline CDR1 reads SGHRS; CDR2 reads YFSETQ. This CDR3 reads CASSLERRLSSYNSPLHF. CDR3 sequence (DNA): TGCGCCAGCAGCTTGGAGCGGCGATTAAGCTCCTATAATTCACCCCTCCACTTT.

This chain links TRBV19 with TRBJ1-2; the match to TRBD1 covers 9 bases. The V and J ends lost 3 bases and 2 bases, in that order; junction bases with no gene match: 7. Looked up from germline, CDR1 is LNHDA and CDR2 is SQIVND (reference sequence). The CDR3 length is 16 residues. The CDR3 loop is CASSISGQGANYGYTF. The DNA of the CDR3 is TGTGCCAGTAGTATTTCGGGACAGGGAGCGAACTATGGCTACACCTTC. Based on the CDR3 plus reference TRBV19 and TRBJ1-2, the full variable domain is DGGITQSPKYLFRKEGQNVTLSCEQNLNHDAMYWYRQDPGQGLRLIYYSQIVNDFQKGDIAEGYSVSREKKESFPLTVTSAQKNPTAFYLCASSISGQGANYGYTFGSGTRLTVV.

This chain links TRBV7-6 with TRBJ1-1; D perhaps matches TRBD1 (5 bases). The CDR3 loop spans 15 amino acids. CDR1 is SGHVS, CDR2 FNYEAQ, per germline. V was pared by 2 bases and J by 3 bases, with 13 bases between. The CDR3: CASSLRPGAYTEAFF. In DNA, the CDR3 is TGTGCCAGCAGCTTACGTCCTGGGGCGTACACTGAAGCTTTCTTT.

The rearrangement uses TRBV27 and TRBJ2-3, with D possibly TRBD2 on 5 matching bases. V lost 2 bases and J 0 bases, leaving 9 bases between the germline ends. Germline V gene data show CDR1 as MNHEY and CDR2 as SMNVEV (reference sequence). This CDR3 is built from 15 residues. The CDR3 is CASSLPGESTDTQYF. The CDR3 nucleotides are TGTGCCAGCAGTTTACCTGGGGAGAGCACAGATACGCAGTATTTT.

This clone has more than one count but fewer than ten. The rearrangement uses TRBV6-2 or TRBV6-3 and TRBJ1-2; no firm D call. The length of the CDR3 is 17 residues. The V and J ends lost 1 base and 4 bases respectively, with 19 bases between them. Germline V gene data show CDR1 as MNHEY and CDR2 as SVGEGT. Written as DNA, the CDR3 is TGTGCCAGCAGTTACTTCGCAAGGAGGGAGGTTGGCTATGGCTACACCTTC. It translates to CASSYFARREVGYGYTF.

J is TRBJ2-1 and V is TRBV19, with 13 bases fitting TRBD2. Germline loops: CDR1 LNHDA, CDR2 SQIVND (reference sequence). The CDR3 is 17 residues long. V was pared by 5 bases and J by 2 bases, with 6 bases of the junction left unmatched. CDR3: CASSSRTSGSTYNEQFF. CDR3 DNA sequence: TGTGCCAGTAGTTCAAGGACTAGCGGGAGTACCTACAATGAGCAGTTCTTC.

The V gene is TRBV29-1, the J gene TRBJ2-3; D may correspond to TRBD1 or TRBD2 (5 bases each). Germline V lookup: CDR1 SQVTM, CDR2 ANQGSEA. With 4 bases removed from V and 1 base from J, the gap between germline ends came to 15 bases. The CDR3 is 15 residues long. As DNA, the CDR3 is TGCAGCGTTGTATGGGGGTTAGGACGCACAGATACGCAGTATTTT. It is translated as CSVVWGLGRTDTQYF.

This chain joins TRBV27 and TRBJ2-2; no clear D. The CDR3 totals 18 residues. Germline V lookup: CDR1 MNHEY, CDR2 SMNVEV (reference sequence). V lost 4 bases to trimming and J lost 4 bases, with 22 bases between them. CDR3 nucleotides: TGTGCCAGCAGTTCCCCCCAGATCCAAGGCACGTTCACCGGGGAGCTGTTTTTT. This sequence encodes CASSSPQIQGTFTGELFF.

The chain carries TRBV7-3 and TRBJ1-4; 8 positions agree with TRBD1. Germline CDR1 is SGHTA and CDR2 is FQGTGA. The trim removed 2 bases at V and 2 bases at J, leaving 4 bases unmatched. This CDR3 has 16 residues. CDR3 coding DNA: TGTGCCAGCAGCTTAGGAGGACAGGGTACTAATGAAAAACTGTTTTTT. The encoded protein is CASSLGGQGTNEKLFF.